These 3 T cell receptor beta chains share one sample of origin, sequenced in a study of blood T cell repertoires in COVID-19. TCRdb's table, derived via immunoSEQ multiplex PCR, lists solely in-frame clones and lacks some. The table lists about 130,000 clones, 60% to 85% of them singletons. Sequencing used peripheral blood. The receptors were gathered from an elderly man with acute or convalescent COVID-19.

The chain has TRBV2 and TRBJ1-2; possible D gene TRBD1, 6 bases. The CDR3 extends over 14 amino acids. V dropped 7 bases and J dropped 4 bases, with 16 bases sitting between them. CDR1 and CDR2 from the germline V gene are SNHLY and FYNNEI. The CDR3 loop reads CASNGRTASYGYTF. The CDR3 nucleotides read TGTGCCAGCAACGGGAGGACAGCTTCCTATGGCTACACCTTC.

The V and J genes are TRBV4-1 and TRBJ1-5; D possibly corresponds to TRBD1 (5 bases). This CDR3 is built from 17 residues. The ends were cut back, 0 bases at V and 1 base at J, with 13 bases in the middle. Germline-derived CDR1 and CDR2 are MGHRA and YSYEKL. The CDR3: CASSQDLRQLSNQPQHF. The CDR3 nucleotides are TGCGCCAGCAGCCAAGATCTCCGACAGCTAAGCAATCAGCCCCAGCATTTT.

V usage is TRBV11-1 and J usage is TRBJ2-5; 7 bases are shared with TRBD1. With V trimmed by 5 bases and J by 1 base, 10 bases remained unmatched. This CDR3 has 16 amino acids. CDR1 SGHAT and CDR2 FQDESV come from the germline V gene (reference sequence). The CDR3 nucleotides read TGTGCCAGCAGCGCGGCAACCGGGACAGTCCAAGAGACCCAGTACTTC. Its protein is CASSAATGTVQETQYF.